This T cell receptor (beta chain) was retrieved from a study of T-cell memory formation after mild COVID-19. Overall study: Among the donors, TCR clusters were largely specific to each donor.

Trimming took off 2 bases at V and 9 bases at J, with 13 bases between the two ends. The CDR3 has 13 amino acids. Germline values: CDR1 MDHEN, CDR2 SYDVKM. Concerning this clonotype: The antigen remains unidentified.

One entry per CDR3 protein results from TCRdb running MiXCR on the 5' RACE reads. Of fewer than 300,000 distinct CDR3 sequences in the sample, more than 15% were seen once. Overall study results and limits: CD4+ contracting clones lay mainly in CM and EM, CD8+ ones in EMRA. The authors left the SARS-CoV-2 specificity of second-wave clones peaking on day 37 unconfirmed. Contracting clones from day 15 to 85 showed balanced CD4/CD8; later expanders favored CD4+.

The sequenced sample was PBMCs or a T cell subset sorted from them (not recorded which). This TCR was recovered from a man between 18 and 29 years old who had mild COVID-19 (a few samples of this study predate the infection). Cell type and time point are not known. The chain combines TRBV28 with TRBJ2-5, with D possibly being TRBD1 or TRBD2 (5 bases each). The CDR3, as DNA: TGTGCCAGCAGTTTAGGGACGGCGAGCCCCCAGTACTTC. Translation: CASSLGTASPQYF.